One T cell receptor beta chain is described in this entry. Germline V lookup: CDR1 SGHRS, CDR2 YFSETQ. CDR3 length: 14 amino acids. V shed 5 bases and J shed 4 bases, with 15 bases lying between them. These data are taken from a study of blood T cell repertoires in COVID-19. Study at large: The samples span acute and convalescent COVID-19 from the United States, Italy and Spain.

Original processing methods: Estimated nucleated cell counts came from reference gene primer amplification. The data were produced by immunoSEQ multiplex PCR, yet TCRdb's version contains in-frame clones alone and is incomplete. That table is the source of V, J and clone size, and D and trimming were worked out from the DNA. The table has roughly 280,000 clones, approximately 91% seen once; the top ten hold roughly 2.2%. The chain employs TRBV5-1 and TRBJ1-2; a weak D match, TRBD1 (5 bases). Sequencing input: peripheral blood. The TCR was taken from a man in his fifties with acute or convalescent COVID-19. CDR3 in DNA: TGCGCCAGCAGTTACACCGGGACTTCCTATGGCTACACCTTC. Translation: CASSYTGTSYGYTF. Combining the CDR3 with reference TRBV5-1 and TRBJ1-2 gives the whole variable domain KAGVTQTPRYLIKTRGQQVTLSCSPISGHRSVSWYQQTPGQGLQFLFEYFSETQRNKGNFPGRFSGRQFSNSRSEMNVSTLELGDSALYLCASSYTGTSYGYTFGSGTRLTVV.